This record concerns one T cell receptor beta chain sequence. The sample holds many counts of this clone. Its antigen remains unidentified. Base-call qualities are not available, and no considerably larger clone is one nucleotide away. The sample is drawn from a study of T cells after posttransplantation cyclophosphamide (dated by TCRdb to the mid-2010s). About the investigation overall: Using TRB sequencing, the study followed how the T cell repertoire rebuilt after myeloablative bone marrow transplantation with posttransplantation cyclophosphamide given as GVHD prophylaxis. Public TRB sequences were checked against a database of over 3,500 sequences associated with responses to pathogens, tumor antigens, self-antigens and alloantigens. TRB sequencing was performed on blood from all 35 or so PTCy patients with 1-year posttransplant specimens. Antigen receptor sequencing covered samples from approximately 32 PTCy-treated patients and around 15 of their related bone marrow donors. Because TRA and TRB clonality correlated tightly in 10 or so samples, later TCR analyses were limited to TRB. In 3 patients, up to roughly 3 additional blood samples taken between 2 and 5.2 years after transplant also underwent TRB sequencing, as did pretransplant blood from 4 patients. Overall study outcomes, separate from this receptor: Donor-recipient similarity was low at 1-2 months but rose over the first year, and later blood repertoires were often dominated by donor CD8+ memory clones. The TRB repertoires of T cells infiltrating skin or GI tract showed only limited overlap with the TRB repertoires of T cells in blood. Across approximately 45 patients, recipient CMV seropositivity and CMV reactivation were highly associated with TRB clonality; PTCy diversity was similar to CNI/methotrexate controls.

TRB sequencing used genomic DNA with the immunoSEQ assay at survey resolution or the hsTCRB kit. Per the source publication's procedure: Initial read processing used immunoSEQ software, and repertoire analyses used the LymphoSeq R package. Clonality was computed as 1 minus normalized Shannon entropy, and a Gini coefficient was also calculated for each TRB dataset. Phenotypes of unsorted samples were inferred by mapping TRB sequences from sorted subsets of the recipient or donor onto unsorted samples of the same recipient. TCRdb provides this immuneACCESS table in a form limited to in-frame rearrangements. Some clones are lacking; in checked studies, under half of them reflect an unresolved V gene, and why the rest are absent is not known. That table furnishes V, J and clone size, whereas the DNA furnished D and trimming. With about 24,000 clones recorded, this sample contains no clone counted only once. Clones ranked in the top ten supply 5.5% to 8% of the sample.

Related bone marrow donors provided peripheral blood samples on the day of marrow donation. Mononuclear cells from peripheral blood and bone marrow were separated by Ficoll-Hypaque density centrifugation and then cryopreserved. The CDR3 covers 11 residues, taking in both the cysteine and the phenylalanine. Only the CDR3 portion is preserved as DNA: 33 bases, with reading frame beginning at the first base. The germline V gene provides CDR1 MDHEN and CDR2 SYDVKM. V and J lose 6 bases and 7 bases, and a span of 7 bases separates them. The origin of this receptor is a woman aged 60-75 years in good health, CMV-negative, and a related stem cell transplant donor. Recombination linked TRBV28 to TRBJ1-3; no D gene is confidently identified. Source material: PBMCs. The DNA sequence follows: TGTGCCAGCAGCGAACTGAACACCATATATTTT. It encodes CASSELNTIYF.